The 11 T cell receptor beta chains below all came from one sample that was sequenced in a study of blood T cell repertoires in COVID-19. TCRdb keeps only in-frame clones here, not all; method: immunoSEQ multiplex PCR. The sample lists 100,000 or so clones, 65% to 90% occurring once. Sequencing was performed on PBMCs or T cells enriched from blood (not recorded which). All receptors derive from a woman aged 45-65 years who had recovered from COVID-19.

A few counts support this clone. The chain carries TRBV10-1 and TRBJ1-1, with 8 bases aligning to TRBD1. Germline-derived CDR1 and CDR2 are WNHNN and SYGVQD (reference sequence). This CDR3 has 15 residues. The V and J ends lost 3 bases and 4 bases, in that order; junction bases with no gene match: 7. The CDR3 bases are TGCGCCAGCAGTGAATCGACAGGGGTTGGCACTGAAGCTTTCTTT. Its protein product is CASSESTGVGTEAFF.

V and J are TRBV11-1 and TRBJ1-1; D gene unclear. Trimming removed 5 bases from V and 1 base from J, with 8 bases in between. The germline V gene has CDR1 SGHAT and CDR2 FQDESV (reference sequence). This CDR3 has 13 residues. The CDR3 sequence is CASSIRQNTEAFF. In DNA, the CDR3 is TGTGCCAGCAGCATTCGACAGAACACTGAAGCTTTCTTT. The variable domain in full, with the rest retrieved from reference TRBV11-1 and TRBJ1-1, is EAEVAQSPRYKITEKSQAVAFWCDPISGHATLYWYRQILGQGPELLVQFQDESVVDDSQLPKDRFSAERLKGVDSTLKIQPAELGDSAMYLCASSIRQNTEAFFGQGTRLTVV.

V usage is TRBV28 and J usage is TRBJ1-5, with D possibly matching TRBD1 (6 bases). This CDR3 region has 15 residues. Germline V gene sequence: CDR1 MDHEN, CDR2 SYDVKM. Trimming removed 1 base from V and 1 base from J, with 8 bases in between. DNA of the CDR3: TGTGCCAGCAGTTTATATACAGGGAGCAATCAGCCCCAGCATTTT. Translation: CASSLYTGSNQPQHF.

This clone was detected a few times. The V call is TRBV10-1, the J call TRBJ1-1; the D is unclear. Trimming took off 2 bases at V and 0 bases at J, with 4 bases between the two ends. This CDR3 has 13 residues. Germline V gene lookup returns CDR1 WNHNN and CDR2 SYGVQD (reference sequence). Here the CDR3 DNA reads TGCGCCAGCAGTGAGCTGTTGAACACTGAAGCTTTCTTT. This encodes CASSELLNTEAFF.

This CDR3 is CASSLGTGIDYGYTF. In DNA, the CDR3 is TGCGCCAGCAGCTTGGGGACAGGGATCGACTATGGCTACACCTTC. J is TRBJ1-2 and V is TRBV5-1; 8 bases map to TRBD1. Trimming took 0 bases from V and 3 from J; bases not matched to a gene: 4. The CDR3 runs to 15 residues. Germline V CDR1 and CDR2: SGHRS, YFSETQ.

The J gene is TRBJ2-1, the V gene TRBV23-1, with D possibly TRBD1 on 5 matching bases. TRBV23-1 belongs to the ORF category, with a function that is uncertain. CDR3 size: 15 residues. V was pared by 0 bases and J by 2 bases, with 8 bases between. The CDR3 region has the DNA TGCGCCAGCAGTCAATCCGTACAGGCCTACAATGAGCAGTTCTTC. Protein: CASSQSVQAYNEQFF.

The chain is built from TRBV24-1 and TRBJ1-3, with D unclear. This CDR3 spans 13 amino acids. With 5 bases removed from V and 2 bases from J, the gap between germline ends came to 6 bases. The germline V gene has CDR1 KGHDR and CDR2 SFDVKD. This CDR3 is CATSAGTGNTIYF. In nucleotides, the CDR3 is TGTGCCACCAGTGCAGGAACTGGAAACACCATATATTTT.

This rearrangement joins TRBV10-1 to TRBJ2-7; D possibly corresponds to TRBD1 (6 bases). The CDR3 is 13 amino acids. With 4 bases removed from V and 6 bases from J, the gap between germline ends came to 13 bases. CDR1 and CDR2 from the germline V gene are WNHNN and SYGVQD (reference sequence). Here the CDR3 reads CASSVGATAEQYF. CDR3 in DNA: TGCGCCAGCAGTGTGGGGGCGACGGCCGAGCAGTACTTC.

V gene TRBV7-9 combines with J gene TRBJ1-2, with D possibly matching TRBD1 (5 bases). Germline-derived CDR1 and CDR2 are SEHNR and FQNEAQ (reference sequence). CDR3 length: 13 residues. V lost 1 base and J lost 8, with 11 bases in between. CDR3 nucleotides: TGTGCCAGCAGCTTAGGGGGGGAAGGAGGCTACACCTTC. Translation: CASSLGGEGGYTF.

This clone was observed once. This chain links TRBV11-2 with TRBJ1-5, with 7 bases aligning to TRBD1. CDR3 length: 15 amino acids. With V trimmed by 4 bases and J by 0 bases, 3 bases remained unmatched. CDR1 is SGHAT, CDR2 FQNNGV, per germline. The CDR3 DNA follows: TGTGCCAGCAGCTCCGGGACAGATAGCAATCAGCCCCAGCATTTT. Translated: CASSSGTDSNQPQHF.

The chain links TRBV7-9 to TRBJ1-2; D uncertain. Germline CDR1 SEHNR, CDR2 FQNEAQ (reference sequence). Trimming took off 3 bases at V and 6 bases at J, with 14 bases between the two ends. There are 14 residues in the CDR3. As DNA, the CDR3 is TGTGCCAGCAGCTTTCGAGGGAAAGAGAATGGCTACACCTTC. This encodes CASSFRGKENGYTF.